A single sample gave rise to the 21 T cell receptor beta chains below, sequenced in a study of T-cell reconstitution after alpha-beta-depleted transplantation in children. Unique molecular identifiers were built into the TCRbeta library. TCRdb re-called the PCR reads with MiXCR, one entry per CDR3 protein. In the table there are about 110,000 distinct CDR3 sequences, about 9.3% of which are singletons. This material consisted of PBMCs, taken before TCRalphabeta/CD19-depleted stem cell transplant. Every receptor here comes from a boy aged 2 to 10 with acute lymphoblastic leukemia, due to receive a stem cell transplant.

This clonotype appeared a few times. This chain links TRBV7-8 with TRBJ2-3; no reliable D call. The CDR3 runs 14 residues. V lost 1 base and J lost 4, with 9 bases in between. CDR1 SGHVS and CDR2 FQNEAQ come from the germline V gene. This CDR3 is CASSLDLSADTQYF. The DNA of the CDR3 is TGTGCCAGCAGCTTAGATCTTAGTGCAGATACGCAGTATTTT.

This sequence joins TRBV12-3 or TRBV12-4 and TRBJ2-5; tentatively, D is TRBD1 or TRBD2 (5 bases each). CDR3 length: 12 residues. Trimming shortened V by 8 bases and J by 7 bases, and 14 bases separated the two germline ends. The CDR3 coding sequence is TGTGCCAGCGGGAGCAGGGAACTGACCCAGTACTTC. It yields the protein CASGSRELTQYF.

This clonotype was seen at least ten times. The CDR3 bases are TGTGCCAGCAGCTCCCACAGGGGCAGGACAGATACGCAGTATTTT. This gives the protein CASSSHRGRTDTQYF. The chain has TRBV11-2 and TRBJ2-3; 7 bases match TRBD1. Germline V gene sequence: CDR1 SGHAT, CDR2 FQNNGV. V lost 4 bases and J lost 3; bases outside the gene matches: 7. CDR3 size: 15 residues.

The chain joins TRBV12-3 or TRBV12-4 to TRBJ1-1; D is unresolved. Trimming cost V 4 bases and J 4 bases, with 13 bases left between them. This CDR3 has 14 residues. The CDR3 sequence is CASSSPPDATEAFF. The CDR3 nucleotides are TGTGCCAGCAGTTCCCCCCCGGACGCCACTGAAGCTTTCTTT.

V and J are TRBV20-1 and TRBJ1-2; 8 bases align to TRBD1. Germline values: CDR1 DFQATT, CDR2 SNEGSKA (reference sequence). Trimming took 3 bases from V and 10 from J; bases not matched to a gene: 13. The CDR3 is 14 amino acids. CDR3 region: CSASIRTQGDDYTF. The CDR3 bases are TGCAGTGCTAGTATTCGTACACAGGGGGATGACTACACCTTC.

V usage is TRBV12-3 or TRBV12-4 and J usage is TRBJ2-5; no definite D call. The V end lost 1 base, the J end lost 4 bases, and 7 bases lay between the germline ends. CDR3 length: 13 residues. The CDR3 region has the DNA TGTGCCAGCAGTTTAGGGTGGGGAGAGACCCAGTACTTC. Its protein is CASSLGWGETQYF.

This clonotype was recorded many times. This chain uses TRBV7-9 with TRBJ2-1; 12 nucleotides line up with TRBD2. J gave up 5 bases and V 4 bases, and 6 bases lay outside the gene matches. Germline assignment: CDR1 SEHNR and CDR2 FQNEAQ (reference sequence). This CDR3 is 16 amino acids long. The CDR3 nucleotides read TGTGCCAGCAGCTCTAGCGGGAGGGCCATCGACAATGAGCAGTTCTTC. This gives the protein CASSSSGRAIDNEQFF.

This rearrangement joins TRBV4-1 to TRBJ1-2, with 7 positions matching TRBD1. The CDR3 consists of 16 residues. Germline values: CDR1 MGHRA, CDR2 YSYEKL. Trimming removed 0 bases from V and 4 bases from J; junction bases left unmatched: 8. CDR3 sequence: CASSQEATGAVYGYTF. CDR3 bases: TGCGCCAGCAGCCAAGAGGCAACAGGGGCCGTCTATGGCTACACCTTC.

The chain is built from TRBV12-3 or TRBV12-4 and TRBJ1-1, with TRBD1 matching 12 bases. This CDR3 contains 15 residues. With 6 bases clipped from V and 3 bases from J, the junction kept 5 bases outside the gene matches. CDR3 sequence: CASRGTGGGYTEAFF. The DNA of the CDR3 is TGTGCCAGCAGGGGGACAGGGGGCGGGTACACTGAAGCTTTCTTT.

The chain is built from TRBV5-1 and TRBJ1-1, with unresolved D. Per the germline V gene, CDR1 is SGHRS and CDR2 is YFSETQ. This CDR3 is built from 14 residues. V was pared by 1 base and J by 1 base, with 8 bases between. CDR3 DNA sequence: TGCGCCAGCAGCTTGCGACAAAAGAACACTGAAGCTTTCTTT. Translating gives CASSLRQKNTEAFF.

This clonotype was picked up a small number of times. This chain uses TRBV3-1 with TRBJ1-5; D is uncertain. The length of the CDR3 is 13 residues. Germline loops: CDR1 LGHDT, CDR2 YNNKEL (reference sequence). V was trimmed by 0 bases and J by 5 bases, leaving 5 bases between them. The CDR3 sequence is CASSQDGYQPQHF. Here the CDR3 DNA reads TGTGCCAGCAGCCAAGATGGGTATCAGCCCCAGCATTTT.

The chain uses TRBV5-1 and TRBJ1-1; 7 positions match TRBD1. After removal of 4 bases from V and 3 bases from J, the junction contained 15 bases not matched to a gene. CDR3 length equals 17 residues. Germline V gene sequence: CDR1 SGHRS, CDR2 YFSETQ. CDR3 bases: TGCGCCAGCAGCCCTTACGCCGCTCAGGGGGGATACACTGAAGCTTTCTTT. Its protein product is CASSPYAAQGGYTEAFF. The entire variable domain, with the rest obtained from reference TRBV5-1 and TRBJ1-1, is as follows: KAGVTQTPRYLIKTRGQQVTLSCSPISGHRSVSWYQQTPGQGLQFLFEYFSETQRNKGNFPGRFSGRQFSNSRSEMNVSTLELGDSALYLCASSPYAAQGGYTEAFFGQGTRLTVV.

This clonotype was counted at least ten times. V is TRBV20-1 and J is TRBJ2-7, with D possibly TRBD1 on 5 matching bases. The V gene's germline CDR1 is DFQATT and CDR2 SNEGSKA (reference sequence). CDR3 length equals 12 residues. Deletions cut 6 bases from V and 5 bases from J, with 14 bases between. Here the CDR3 DNA reads TGCAGTGCCGCTACCGACAGAAACGAGCAGTACTTC. Translated: CSAATDRNEQYF.

This clonotype occurred a few times. This chain links TRBV20-1 with TRBJ2-7; 11 positions match TRBD2. CDR1 DFQATT and CDR2 SNEGSKA come from the germline V gene (reference sequence). The CDR3 covers 15 residues. Trimming cost V 6 bases and J 0 bases; bases outside gene matches: 7. CDR3 region: CSAILAGGNSYEQYF. The CDR3 DNA is TGCAGTGCCATCTTAGCGGGAGGGAACTCCTACGAGCAGTACTTC.

This clonotype was seen a handful of times. The rearrangement links TRBV12-3 or TRBV12-4 to TRBJ2-7; TRBD2 matches at 8 bases. V lost 6 bases and J lost 5; bases outside the gene matches: 9. This CDR3 has 14 residues. The CDR3 DNA is TGTGCCAGCAGGGAAAGCGGGAGCATGGACGAGCAGTACTTC. Protein product: CASRESGSMDEQYF.

The genes are TRBV7-8 and TRBJ2-5; D is undetermined. The CDR3 has 14 residues. Trimming left V 4 bases short and J 2 bases short, with 11 bases between. Germline CDR1 and CDR2: SGHVS and FQNEAQ. CDR3 DNA: TGTGCCAGCAGCTCCGGACCGAGGCAAGAGACCCAGTACTTC. Its translation is CASSSGPRQETQYF.

The V and J genes are TRBV7-9 and TRBJ2-2, with no clear D. Germline assignment: CDR1 SEHNR and CDR2 FQNEAQ (reference sequence). V was pared by 7 bases and J by 0 bases, with 18 bases between. This CDR3 has 17 amino acids. As DNA, the CDR3 is TGTGCCAGCATTCCCTCTTTCGGCAGCTCGAACACCGGGGAGCTGTTTTTT. This encodes CASIPSFGSSNTGELFF.

This clonotype was detected a few times. The rearrangement joins TRBV5-1 to TRBJ2-3; TRBD1 or TRBD2 may be the D gene (5 bases each). Germline CDR1 SGHRS, CDR2 YFSETQ. CDR3 size: 16 residues. The V gene lost 1 base and the J gene lost 1 base, with 13 bases spanning the gap. CDR3 residues: CASSLSGSGRTDTQYF. CDR3 bases: TGCGCCAGCAGCTTGTCAGGGTCGGGACGCACAGATACGCAGTATTTT.

About this clonotype itself: The junction shows a germline mismatch at one end, possibly a read error. The gene calls are TRBV7-9 and TRBJ2-3, with 9 bases aligning to TRBD2. Germline V gene lookup returns CDR1 SEHNR and CDR2 FQNEAQ (reference sequence). The length of the CDR3 is 12 residues. The CDR3 DNA reads as TGTGCCAGCAGCTTCCTTGGTAGCGGGAGAGATTTT. It translates to CASSFLGSGRDF.

This clonotype was counted between two and nine times. CDR3 loop: CASSSRLAGKGFEQYF. CDR3 coding DNA: TGTGCCAGCAGTTCCCGACTAGCGGGAAAAGGTTTCGAGCAGTACTTC. The genes are TRBV12-3 or TRBV12-4 and TRBJ2-7; 11 bases align to TRBD2. The CDR3 totals 16 residues. After removal of 4 bases from V and 6 bases from J, the junction contained 11 bases not matched to a gene.

The chain joins TRBV5-1 to TRBJ2-7; 9 nucleotides align to TRBD2. The J call may not be correct, given that the DNA end is closer to TRBJ2-1. The CDR3 consists of 15 residues. The germline V gene has CDR1 SGHRS and CDR2 YFSETQ. The CDR3 DNA is TGCGCCAGCAGCTTTAGAGCGGGAGGAGGGAATGAGCAGTTCTTC. This codes for CASSFRAGGGNEQFF.